This entry lists 13 T cell receptor beta chains sequenced from one sample in a study of blood T cell repertoires in COVID-19. Libraries were prepared by immunoSEQ multiplex PCR; TCRdb keeps only in-frame clonotypes and omits some of them. The data contain tens of thousands of clones, roughly 87% of them singletons. The sequenced sample consisted of peripheral blood. The receptors stem from a woman aged 55 to 70 with acute or convalescent COVID-19.

The chain joins TRBV10-3 to TRBJ1-2; D is possibly TRBD1 (5 bases). Trimming pared 4 bases from V and 8 bases from J, leaving 11 bases between. This CDR3 has 12 amino acids. CDR1 and CDR2 from the germline V gene are ENHRY and SYGVKD. The CDR3 DNA sequence: TGTGCCATCAGTGGCGGGGGGGTCGGCTACACCTTC. Translation: CAISGGGVGYTF.

The chain uses TRBV5-1 and TRBJ2-1; 8 nucleotides match TRBD1. Losses at the gene ends were 1 base for V and 4 bases for J; bases not matched to a gene: 7. There are 16 residues in the CDR3. The germline V gene encodes CDR1 SGHRS and CDR2 YFSETQ. CDR3 amino acids: CASSLSGGSLYNEQFF. The CDR3 nucleotides are TGCGCCAGCAGCTTGTCAGGGGGCTCTCTGTACAATGAGCAGTTCTTC.

This clone has only a few counts. The genes are TRBV14 and TRBJ1-2, with 10 bases lining up with TRBD1. Germline assignment: CDR1 SGHDN and CDR2 FVKESK. J was trimmed by 7 bases and V by 0 bases; bases with no gene match: 2. The length of the CDR3 is 14 residues. Here the CDR3 reads CASSQERTGGGYTF. CDR3 DNA: TGTGCCAGCAGCCAAGAAAGGACAGGGGGTGGCTACACCTTC. Based on the CDR3 plus reference TRBV14 and TRBJ1-2, the full variable domain is EAGVTQFPSHSVIEKGQTVTLRCDPISGHDNLYWYRRVMGKEIKFLLHFVKESKQDESGMPNNRFLAERTGGTYSTLKVQPAELEDSGVYFCASSQERTGGGYTFGSGTRLTVV.

The chain joins TRBV7-7 to TRBJ2-3, with 8 bases lining up with TRBD1. The V gene's germline CDR1 is SSHAT and CDR2 FNYEAQ (reference sequence). The CDR3 spans 15 residues. The J segment lost 0 bases and the V segment lost 1 base, leaving 0 bases of the junction unmatched. CDR3 in amino acids: CASSLGTGSTDTQYF. In nucleotides, the CDR3 is TGTGCCAGCAGCTTAGGGACAGGGAGCACAGATACGCAGTATTTT.

This sequence joins TRBV4-1 and TRBJ2-3; 7 positions agree with TRBD2. CDR1 is MGHRA and CDR2 is YSYEKL in the germline V gene. V lost 0 bases, J lost 1 base, and 4 bases stayed unmatched. This CDR3 contains 16 residues. This chain's CDR3 is CASSQDTSGGTDTQYF. In nucleotides, the CDR3 is TGCGCCAGCAGCCAAGATACCAGCGGGGGCACAGATACGCAGTATTTT.

The chain carries TRBV6-5 and TRBJ1-2; 7 positions match TRBD1. Germline CDR1 and CDR2: MNHEY and SVGAGI. The CDR3 has 16 residues. J gave up 4 bases and V 0 bases, and 8 bases lay outside the gene matches. The DNA for the CDR3 is TGTGCCAGCAGTTACTCTTGGACAGGACAGGTCTATGGCTACACCTTC. Protein sequence: CASSYSWTGQVYGYTF.

The chain joins TRBV7-2 to TRBJ2-6, with TRBD2 as a possible D gene (5 bases). From germline, CDR1 is SGHTA and CDR2 FQGNSA. V was cut by 0 bases and J by 1 base, with 13 bases left in between. This CDR3 has 18 residues. The CDR3 DNA is TGTGCCAGCAGCTTAGCAGGCGGGTTCTTTTCTGGGGCCAACGTCCTGACTTTC. Its translation is CASSLAGGFFSGANVLTF.

This clone appeared once. The chain has TRBV24-1 and TRBJ2-2; TRBD2 aligns across 11 bases. The CDR3 sequence is 16 residues long. The V segment lost 7 bases and the J segment 2 bases; nucleotides outside the gene matches: 5. Germline CDR1 and CDR2: KGHDR and SFDVKD. CDR3: CATSTLAGENTGELFF. The CDR3 region has the DNA TGTGCCACCAGCACACTAGCGGGGGAAAACACCGGGGAGCTGTTTTTT.

The genes are TRBV19 and TRBJ2-5; 8 nucleotides match TRBD2. Trimming cost V 4 bases and J 5 bases; bases outside gene matches: 9. Germline V gene data show CDR1 as LNHDA and CDR2 as SQIVND (reference sequence). The CDR3 sequence is 15 residues long. CDR3 DNA: TGTGCCAGTAGTACACGAGCGGGAGACGGGGAGACCCAGTACTTC. Residues: CASSTRAGDGETQYF.

The chain joins TRBV5-1 to TRBJ2-1; no reliable D call. This CDR3 spans 14 amino acids. The V end lost 0 bases, the J end lost 2 bases, and 6 bases lay between the germline ends. The germline V gene has CDR1 SGHRS and CDR2 YFSETQ. The CDR3 protein is CASSLVETYNEQFF. The CDR3 DNA sequence: TGCGCCAGCAGCTTGGTTGAGACCTACAATGAGCAGTTCTTC.

J is TRBJ2-3 and V is TRBV7-2; 9 nucleotides match TRBD2. Trimming removed 3 bases from V and 1 base from J; junction bases left unmatched: 2. Germline-derived CDR1 and CDR2 are SGHTA and FQGNSA. The CDR3 totals 15 residues. CDR3 loop: CASSFSSGGTDTQYF. The CDR3 DNA sequence: TGTGCCAGCAGCTTTTCTAGCGGGGGCACAGATACGCAGTATTTT.

The V and J genes are TRBV10-3 and TRBJ1-6; D is undetermined. CDR1 and CDR2 (germline): ENHRY, SYGVKD. This CDR3 comprises 15 residues. V gave up 0 bases and J gave up 7 bases, with 10 bases separating them. As DNA, the CDR3 is TGTGCCATCAGTGAGTCGAATGGAGGCAATTCACCCCTCCACTTT. This gives the protein CAISESNGGNSPLHF.

V and J are TRBV6-5 and TRBJ1-2; no firm D call. The CDR3 extends over 14 amino acids. Germline CDR1 is MNHEY and CDR2 is SVGAGI. V was cut by 6 bases and J by 5 bases, with 16 bases left in between. The CDR3 is CASRAGPFSYGYTF. The CDR3 region has the DNA TGTGCCAGCAGGGCGGGTCCTTTCTCTTATGGCTACACCTTC.